What follows are 28 T cell receptor beta chains derived from one specimen sequenced in a study of shared clonotypes between healthy human individuals. Clones were read by immunoSEQ multiplex PCR, and TCRdb kept only the in-frame ones, dropping some. The profile shows about 2,200,000 clones, about 92% of them singletons. As defined, naive CD8 cells were CD45RO-negative and positively selected for CCR7, with terminally differentiated effector memory CD45RA+ cells excluded. Sequenced material: naive CD8+ T cells from PBMCs. These receptors all stem from a man between 18 and 35 years old in good health. Some clones in this sample may be carry-over from other donors' samples.

The genes are TRBV28 and TRBJ2-2, with D possibly being TRBD1 or TRBD2 (5 bases each). CDR3 size: 14 residues. The V end lost 6 bases, the J end lost 6 bases, and 14 bases lay between the germline ends. Germline V CDR1 and CDR2: MDHEN, SYDVKM. The CDR3 DNA reads TGTGCCAGCAGGGGGAACCGAGGGGCCGGGGAGCTGTTTTTT. It yields the protein CASRGNRGAGELFF.

The V gene is TRBV9, the J gene TRBJ2-7; 9 bases agree with TRBD1. J lost 2 bases, V lost 4 bases, and 16 bases had no gene match. CDR3 size: 18 residues. CDR1 is SGDLS, CDR2 YYNGEE, per germline. The CDR3 nucleotides read TGTGCCAGCAGCTCGAGGGGGTACGGACAGGGGACAACCTACGAGCAGTACTTC. Its protein product is CASSSRGYGQGTTYEQYF.

CDR3 residues: CASSSRTGDPSYEQYF. In nucleotides, the CDR3 is TGTGCCAGCAGTTCGCGGACAGGGGACCCCTCCTACGAGCAGTACTTC. The chain has TRBV7-9 and TRBJ2-7; 9 positions match TRBD1. V shed 6 bases, J shed 0 bases, and the junction held 9 bases outside the gene matches. The germline CDR1 and CDR2 sequences are SEHNR and FQNEAQ (reference sequence). The CDR3 extends over 16 amino acids.

Details on this clone: This same CDR3 is encoded by further DNA sequences in the sample. V and J are TRBV27 and TRBJ2-7, with TRBD1 as a possible D gene (5 bases). Germline loops: CDR1 MNHEY, CDR2 SMNVEV (reference sequence). Trimming left V 5 bases short and J 0 bases short, with 11 bases between. The CDR3 sequence is 14 residues long. CDR3 DNA sequence: TGTGCCAGCAGTCTAAGGGGTTTCTCCTACGAGCAGTACTTC. This codes for CASSLRGFSYEQYF.

The chain links TRBV5-6 to TRBJ1-2; D remains unclear. The CDR3 sequence is 14 residues long. CDR1 is SGHDT, CDR2 YYEEEE, per germline. Trimming stripped 0 bases from V and 1 base from J, with 7 bases between. CDR3: CASSLGDDNYGYTF. The CDR3 DNA sequence: TGTGCCAGCAGCTTGGGAGACGATAACTATGGCTACACCTTC. The full variable domain, in which reference TRBV5-6 and TRBJ1-2 provide the parts outside the CDR3, is DAGVTQSPTHLIKTRGQQVTLRCSPKSGHDTVSWYQQALGQGPQFIFQYYEEEERQRGNFPDRFSGHQFPNYSSELNVNALLLGDSALYLCASSLGDDNYGYTFGSGTRLTVV.

The chain is built from TRBV7-2 and TRBJ2-7, with D perhaps TRBD1 (5 bases). V was clipped by 1 base and J by 5 bases, with 15 bases between them. The CDR3 is 15 residues long. The germline V gene has CDR1 SGHTA and CDR2 FQGNSA. CDR3 DNA: TGTGCCAGCAGCTTAGGGTCAGGGAAGATCCACGAGCAGTACTTC. Residues: CASSLGSGKIHEQYF.

The chain has TRBV27 and TRBJ2-1; 13 nucleotides align to TRBD2. V lost 5 bases and J lost 4; bases outside the gene matches: 5. CDR3 length: 16 residues. The germline CDR1 and CDR2 sequences are MNHEY and SMNVEV (reference sequence). The CDR3 protein is CASSPAGLAGYNEQFF. The DNA of the CDR3 is TGTGCCAGCAGTCCGGCGGGACTAGCGGGATACAATGAGCAGTTCTTC.

CDR3 DNA: TGTGCCAGCACCTTCCGATCCTTTCAAGAGACCCAGTACTTC. It specifies CASTFRSFQETQYF. The rearrangement uses TRBV13 and TRBJ2-5, with D hard to call. Germline V gives CDR1 PRHDT, CDR2 FYEKMQ (reference sequence). The germline V and J ends were trimmed by 7 bases and 2 bases, with 14 bases remaining between them. This CDR3 is built from 14 residues.

The chain is built from TRBV9 and TRBJ2-6; D is ambiguous. The CDR3 extends over 14 amino acids. CDR1 is SGDLS and CDR2 is YYNGEE in the germline V gene. V shed 0 bases and J shed 1 base, with 2 bases lying between them. The CDR3 nucleotides are TGTGCCAGCAGCGTAGCTTCTGGGGCCAACGTCCTGACTTTC. Protein sequence: CASSVASGANVLTF.

The rearrangement uses TRBV6-1 and TRBJ2-7; 8 nucleotides align to TRBD2. The CDR3 extends over 12 amino acids. The germline V gene encodes CDR1 MNHNS and CDR2 SASEGT. The trim removed 3 bases at V and 6 bases at J, leaving 1 base unmatched. The CDR3 DNA is TGTGCCAGCAGTGATAGCGGGGTCGAGCAGTACTTC. Its translation is CASSDSGVEQYF.

Of note for this clone: The junction and the germline gene differ at one end; a read error may be behind it. The chain links TRBV30 to TRBJ2-1; 8 bases match TRBD2. The CDR3 length is 14 residues. The germline CDR1 and CDR2 sequences are GTSNPN and SVGIG (reference sequence). The CDR3 nucleotides read TGTGCCTGGAGCGGGAGGGCCTCCCACAATGAGCAGTTCTTC. Translated, it gives CAWSGRASHNEQFF.

The chain employs TRBV5-1 and TRBJ2-6, with 7 bases matching TRBD1. Trimming at V came to 4 bases and at J to 2 bases, leaving 6 bases not matched to a gene. Germline CDR1 reads SGHRS; CDR2 reads YFSETQ. The CDR3 is 16 residues long. This CDR3 reads CASSADRVAGANVLTF. The CDR3, as DNA: TGCGCCAGCAGCGCCGACAGGGTGGCTGGGGCCAACGTCCTGACTTTC.

The gene calls are TRBV27 and TRBJ1-2; 7 bases map to TRBD1. V dropped 7 bases and J dropped 6; count of bases not matched to a gene: 5. This CDR3 contains 12 residues. Germline CDR1 is MNHEY and CDR2 is SMNVEV (reference sequence). The CDR3, as DNA: TGTGCCAGCATGGGGCAGGGGGATGGCTACACCTTC. Translating gives CASMGQGDGYTF.

On this clone: This same CDR3 is encoded by further DNA sequences in the sample. The V gene is TRBV5-6, the J gene TRBJ2-1; a possible D gene is TRBD2 (5 bases). The CDR3 runs 14 residues. The V gene's germline CDR1 is SGHDT and CDR2 YYEEEE. V was cut by 4 bases and J by 4 bases, with 12 bases left in between. CDR3 nucleotides: TGTGCCAGCAGCCCGGCGGGCTCTTACAATGAGCAGTTCTTC. Translating it yields CASSPAGSYNEQFF. Full variable domain (outside the CDR3, taken from reference TRBV5-6 and TRBJ2-1): DAGVTQSPTHLIKTRGQQVTLRCSPKSGHDTVSWYQQALGQGPQFIFQYYEEEERQRGNFPDRFSGHQFPNYSSELNVNALLLGDSALYLCASSPAGSYNEQFFGPGTRLTVL.

This clone was observed once. This chain links TRBV11-3 with TRBJ1-1, with D possibly TRBD1 on 5 matching bases. Germline lookup yields CDR1 SGHNT and CDR2 YENEEA. This CDR3 spans 12 amino acids. The V gene lost 2 bases and the J gene lost 8 bases, with 9 bases spanning the gap. The CDR3 loop reads CASSLSGGEAFF. The CDR3 region has the DNA TGTGCCAGCAGCTTAAGTGGGGGGGAAGCTTTCTTT.

The rearrangement links TRBV7-2 to TRBJ2-3; no reliable D call. CDR1 is SGHTA, CDR2 FQGNSA, per germline. This CDR3 is built from 19 residues. Trimming pared 0 bases from V and 6 bases from J, leaving 25 bases between. The CDR3 sequence: CASSLALGGSLSWADTQYF. The CDR3 coding sequence is TGTGCCAGCAGCTTAGCGCTCGGTGGCAGTCTTTCCTGGGCGGATACGCAGTATTTT.

Details on this clone: Different DNA sequences within this sample yield the same CDR3. The V call is TRBV6-5, the J call TRBJ2-7; no definite D call. CDR3 length: 13 amino acids. The germline V and J ends were trimmed by 0 bases and 3 bases, with 6 bases remaining between them. Germline loops: CDR1 MNHEY, CDR2 SVGAGI. The DNA for the CDR3 is TGTGCCAGCAGTTACTCCGCTGGCTACGAGCAGTACTTC. Its translation is CASSYSAGYEQYF.

The rearrangement joins TRBV7-6 to TRBJ2-7; perhaps TRBD2 as D (7 bases). The CDR3 totals 16 residues. The germline V gene encodes CDR1 SGHVS and CDR2 FNYEAQ. The V end was cut by 5 bases, the J end by 3 bases, with 20 bases between. In nucleotides, the CDR3 is TGTGCCAGCAGCCCGGGGGGCGGCCTCTCGGGCTACGAGCAGTACTTC. This translates into CASSPGGGLSGYEQYF.

The rearrangement joins TRBV28 to TRBJ2-5; a possible D gene is TRBD1 (5 bases). Germline V gene sequence: CDR1 MDHEN, CDR2 SYDVKM. Between the trimmed V and J ends, which lost 3 bases and 1 base, there was a span of 15 bases. This CDR3 has 16 amino acids. This chain's CDR3 is CASSFLLDSSQETQYF. The CDR3 region has the DNA TGTGCCAGCAGTTTTTTACTTGACAGCTCCCAAGAGACCCAGTACTTC. The full variable domain, with the rest looked up from reference TRBV28 and TRBJ2-5, is DVKVTQSSRYLVKRTGEKVFLECVQDMDHENMFWYRQDPGLGLRLIYFSYDVKMKEKGDIPEGYSVSREKKERFSLILESASTNQTSMYLCASSFLLDSSQETQYFGPGTRLLVL.

This chain joins TRBV27 and TRBJ2-7; either TRBD1 or TRBD2 may fit D (6 bases each). The CDR3 extends over 13 amino acids. V was shortened by 9 bases and J by 1 base, with 13 bases between the two germline ends. Germline values: CDR1 MNHEY, CDR2 SMNVEV (reference sequence). Here the CDR3 DNA reads TGTGCCAGTAATAAGGGGGGTTCCTACGAGCAGTACTTC. Translating gives CASNKGGSYEQYF.

V and J are TRBV5-4 and TRBJ2-7; 11 nucleotides agree with TRBD1. The V segment lost 3 bases and the J segment 6 bases; nucleotides outside the gene matches: 2. Germline CDR1 reads SGHNT; CDR2 reads YYREEE (reference sequence). This CDR3 contains 13 residues. CDR3 DNA sequence: TGTGCCAGCAGCTGGGACAGGGGGGGCGAGCAGTACTTC. Its protein product is CASSWDRGGEQYF.

This clone was seen a handful of times. The chain uses TRBV5-6 and TRBJ2-7; D remains unclear. This CDR3 spans 13 amino acids. The germline V and J ends were trimmed by 4 bases and 2 bases, with 10 bases remaining between them. The germline gives CDR1 SGHDT, CDR2 YYEEEE. The CDR3: CASSPGPPYEQYF. The CDR3 bases are TGTGCCAGCAGCCCCGGACCCCCCTACGAGCAGTACTTC.

V usage is TRBV5-1 and J usage is TRBJ2-7; no clear D gene. V lost 0 bases, J lost 2 bases, and 12 bases lay in between. The CDR3 has 15 amino acids. CDR1 and CDR2 (germline): SGHRS, YFSETQ. CDR3 residues: CASSLGRTDPYEQYF. DNA of the CDR3: TGCGCCAGCAGCTTGGGTAGGACGGACCCCTACGAGCAGTACTTC.

V usage is TRBV4-3 and J usage is TRBJ2-7, with D tentatively TRBD1 (6 bases). The V and J ends lost 0 bases and 1 base respectively, with 10 bases between them. CDR3 size: 15 residues. Per the germline V gene, CDR1 is LGHNA and CDR2 is YSLEER. In DNA, the CDR3 is TGCGCCAGCAGCCAAGAACAGGGACGGTCCTACGAGCAGTACTTC. It is translated as CASSQEQGRSYEQYF.

The V gene is TRBV5-5, the J gene TRBJ2-7; D not resolved. From germline, CDR1 is SGHKS and CDR2 YYEKEE (reference sequence). Trimming took off 0 bases at V and 3 bases at J, with 7 bases between the two ends. The CDR3 totals 13 residues. In DNA form, the CDR3 reads TGTGCCAGCAGCTTGGTTCCCAACTACGAGCAGTACTTC. Amino acid sequence: CASSLVPNYEQYF. Together with reference TRBV5-5 and TRBJ2-7, the CDR3 gives the full variable domain: DAGVTQSPTHLIKTRGQQVTLRCSPISGHKSVSWYQQVLGQGPQFIFQYYEKEERGRGNFPDRFSARQFPNYSSELNVNALLLGDSALYLCASSLVPNYEQYFGPGTRLTVT.

CDR3 sequence (DNA): TGTGCCAGCAGTGAAGGGTCGGTTTGGCAGTACTTC. Protein product: CASSEGSVWQYF. The chain joins TRBV2 to TRBJ2-7, with no clear D. Germline assignment: CDR1 SNHLY and CDR2 FYNNEI. V shed 1 base and J shed 9 bases, with 10 bases lying between them. This CDR3 comprises 12 residues. Complete variable domain (other parts from reference TRBV2 and TRBJ2-7): EPEVTQTPSHQVTQMGQEVILRCVPISNHLYFYWYRQILGQKVEFLVSFYNNEISEKSEIFDDQFSVERPDGSNFTLKIRSTKLEDSAMYFCASSEGSVWQYFGPGTRLTVT.

This clone was recorded a few times. Other nucleotide sequences in the sample specify the same CDR3. This chain connects TRBV27 to TRBJ1-2; no definite D call. Germline V gene data show CDR1 as MNHEY and CDR2 as SMNVEV (reference sequence). The CDR3 extends over 13 amino acids. Trimming took off 3 bases at V and 2 bases at J, with 7 bases between the two ends. Written as DNA, the CDR3 is TGTGCCAGCAGTTTCGGGCAGAACTATGGCTACACCTTC. Its translation is CASSFGQNYGYTF.

About this clone: Other nucleotide sequences in the sample specify the same CDR3. V usage is TRBV27 and J usage is TRBJ2-7; 7 nucleotides line up with TRBD1. CDR1 is MNHEY, CDR2 SMNVEV, per germline (reference sequence). The ends lost 4 bases at V and 4 bases at J; junction bases unmatched: 4. The CDR3 totals 13 residues. The chain's CDR3 is CASSWGQNYEQYF. The CDR3 DNA sequence: TGTGCCAGCAGTTGGGGACAGAATTACGAGCAGTACTTC.